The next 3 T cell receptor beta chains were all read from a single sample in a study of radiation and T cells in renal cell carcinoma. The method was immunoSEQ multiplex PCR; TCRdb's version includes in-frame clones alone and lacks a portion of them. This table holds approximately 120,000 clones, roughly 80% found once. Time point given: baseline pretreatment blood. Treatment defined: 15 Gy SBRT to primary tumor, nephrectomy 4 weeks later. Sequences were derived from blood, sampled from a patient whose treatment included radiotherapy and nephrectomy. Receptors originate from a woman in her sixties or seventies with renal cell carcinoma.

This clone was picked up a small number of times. DNA of the CDR3: TGTGCCAGCAGCTCCCCCGGCGGACAATTTACCGGGGAGCTGTTTTTT. This translates into CASSSPGGQFTGELFF. The genes are TRBV5-4 and TRBJ2-2; tentative D call: TRBD1 (5 bases). The CDR3 extends over 16 amino acids. V was shortened by 3 bases and J by 5 bases, with 17 bases between the two germline ends. Per the germline V gene, CDR1 is SGHNT and CDR2 is YYREEE (reference sequence). The whole variable domain, remainder taken from reference TRBV5-4 and TRBJ2-2, is ETGVTQSPTHLIKTRGQQVTLRCSSQSGHNTVSWYQQALGQGPQFIFQYYREEENGRGNFPPRFSGLQFPNYSSELNVNALELDDSALYLCASSSPGGQFTGELFFGEGSRLTVL.

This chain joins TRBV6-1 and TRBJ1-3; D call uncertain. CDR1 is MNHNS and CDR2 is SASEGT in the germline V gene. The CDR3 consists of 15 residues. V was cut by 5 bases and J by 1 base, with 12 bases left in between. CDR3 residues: CASSSDRGSGNTIYF. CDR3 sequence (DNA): TGTGCCAGCAGTTCTGACCGAGGATCTGGAAACACCATATATTTT.

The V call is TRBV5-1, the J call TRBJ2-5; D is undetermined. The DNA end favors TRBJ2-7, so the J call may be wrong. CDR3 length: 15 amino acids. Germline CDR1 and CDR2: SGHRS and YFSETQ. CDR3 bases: TGCGCCAGCAGCTTAGGCGGTTTGAGCTCCTACGAGCAGTACTTC. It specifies CASSLGGLSSYEQYF.